Following are 21 T cell receptor beta chains from one sample sequenced in a study of T cells in Graves' hyperthyroidism and ophthalmopathy. RNA transcripts gave rise to amplified TCR beta CDR3 regions. Carried out on the TCR CDR3, a first-round RT-PCR used the HTBI primer set. MiXCR, applied by TCRdb to the multiplex PCR reads, yields one record per CDR3 protein. The table records roughly 250,000 distinct CDR3 sequences, 16% of them present only once. The sample taken for sequencing was blood. These receptors were collected from a woman aged 18 to 35 with Graves' ophthalmopathy.

This clonotype was detected ten times or more. The J gene is TRBJ1-4, the V gene TRBV28; D is unclear. CDR3 size: 16 residues. Germline V gives CDR1 MDHEN, CDR2 SYDVKM. Trimming removed 5 bases from V and 5 bases from J, with 18 bases in between. CDR3 residues: CASSPRAGVKNEKLFF. The CDR3 bases are TGTGCCAGCAGTCCCCGTGCCGGGGTAAAAAATGAAAAACTGTTTTTT.

This clonotype came up a few times. The chain links TRBV9 to TRBJ2-3; 13 bases agree with TRBD2. The J segment lost 7 bases and the V segment lost 4 bases, leaving 9 bases of the junction unmatched. Germline V CDR1 and CDR2: SGDLS, YYNGEE. The CDR3 contains 16 residues. CDR3 residues: CASSFGLAGDRNTQYF. The CDR3 DNA is TGTGCCAGCAGCTTCGGACTAGCGGGAGACAGGAATACGCAGTATTTT.

This clonotype has at least ten counts. J is TRBJ1-5 and V is TRBV6-2 or TRBV6-3, with a possible D match to TRBD1 (6 bases). The V end was cut by 0 bases, the J end by 7 bases, with 28 bases between. Germline V gene data show CDR1 as MNHEY and CDR2 as SVGEGT. CDR3 length: 20 residues. CDR3 nucleotides: TGTGCCAGCAGTTACTCGACTGAATCCCCGGACAGTCTAAAGGTGCAGCCCCAGCATTTT. Amino acid sequence: CASSYSTESPDSLKVQPQHF.

At least ten counts were recorded for this clonotype. The CDR3 nucleotides read TGTGCCAGCAGTCACCCGGGCCTCACAGATACGCAGTATTTT. Protein sequence: CASSHPGLTDTQYF. J is TRBJ2-3 and V is TRBV12-3 or TRBV12-4, with D unclear. This CDR3 is built from 14 residues. V lost 5 bases and J 2 bases, leaving 11 bases between the germline ends.

This clonotype was seen a few times. V usage is TRBV28 and J usage is TRBJ2-7, with D possibly being TRBD1 (6 bases). The V end was cut by 8 bases, the J end by 2 bases, with 13 bases between. In germline, CDR1 is MDHEN, CDR2 SYDVKM. The CDR3 is 13 amino acids. The CDR3 sequence: CASGTGTPYEQYF. The CDR3 bases are TGTGCCAGCGGTACAGGGACCCCCTACGAGCAGTACTTC.

In its sample, this clonotype was seen many times. The V gene is TRBV20-1, the J gene TRBJ1-1; no clear D gene. The CDR3 runs to 13 residues. With 5 bases removed from V and 2 bases from J, the gap between germline ends came to 12 bases. The germline gives CDR1 DFQATT, CDR2 SNEGSKA (reference sequence). The CDR3 is CSAPVGLNTEAFF. DNA for the CDR3: TGCAGTGCTCCTGTAGGGCTTAACACTGAAGCTTTCTTT.

In this sample, this clonotype turned up many times. The V gene is TRBV18, the J gene TRBJ1-4; a weak D match, TRBD1 (5 bases). Germline-derived CDR1 and CDR2 are KGHSH and LQKENI. V gave up 0 bases and J gave up 5 bases, with 13 bases separating them. The CDR3 consists of 16 residues. DNA for the CDR3: TGTGCCAGCTCACCACCGGGGCAGGCGGGAAATGAAAAACTGTTTTTT. Protein sequence: CASSPPGQAGNEKLFF.

This clonotype was counted ten times or more. The chain joins TRBV18 to TRBJ1-4; D not certain. The CDR3 covers 15 residues. Germline V gene lookup returns CDR1 KGHSH and CDR2 LQKENI. Trimming stripped 6 bases from V and 4 bases from J, with 15 bases between. The CDR3, as DNA: TGTGCCAGCTCCACCAGAACGGGCGTTAATGAAAAACTGTTTTTT. Amino acid sequence: CASSTRTGVNEKLFF.

The rearrangement joins TRBV28 to TRBJ2-4; TRBD2 matches 8 bases. The V gene end was trimmed by 2 bases and the J gene end by 4 bases; junction bases not matched to a gene: 7. Per germline, CDR1 MDHEN and CDR2 SYDVKM. The CDR3 length is 16 residues. As DNA, the CDR3 is TGTGCCAGCAGTTTAGGTCGTAGCGGGGCTAAAAACATTCAGTACTTC. Its translation is CASSLGRSGAKNIQYF.

This clonotype turned up a few times. J is TRBJ1-3 and V is TRBV5-1, with 8 bases that match TRBD1. The junction had 5 bases not matched to a gene; V was cut back by 4 bases and J by 2 bases. Germline V lookup: CDR1 SGHRS, CDR2 YFSETQ. The CDR3 has 15 amino acids. CDR3 sequence reads: CASSQATGAGNTIYF. The DNA of the CDR3 is TGCGCCAGCAGCCAAGCGACAGGGGCTGGAAACACCATATATTTT. Based on the CDR3 plus reference TRBV5-1 and TRBJ1-3, the full variable domain is KAGVTQTPRYLIKTRGQQVTLSCSPISGHRSVSWYQQTPGQGLQFLFEYFSETQRNKGNFPGRFSGRQFSNSRSEMNVSTLELGDSALYLCASSQATGAGNTIYFGEGSWLTVV.

This clonotype was observed at least ten times. This rearrangement joins TRBV30 to TRBJ2-1; 7 positions match TRBD1. Trimming took 1 base from V and 5 from J; bases not matched to a gene: 29. There are 22 residues in the CDR3. Germline CDR1 reads GTSNPN; CDR2 reads SVGIG (reference sequence). The CDR3 region is CAWSGRADEPGQRFSWDNEQFF. CDR3 DNA sequence: TGTGCCTGGAGTGGGCGGGCGGACGAACCGGGACAGCGGTTTTCATGGGACAATGAGCAGTTCTTC.

There are many counts of this clonotype. J is TRBJ2-7 and V is TRBV20-1; perhaps D is TRBD1 or TRBD2 (6 bases each). The CDR3 is made up of 13 amino acids. Germline loops: CDR1 DFQATT, CDR2 SNEGSKA (reference sequence). DNA for the CDR3: TGCAGCCCTTCGTGGAGGGGGAGCTACGAGCAGTACTTC. Translating it yields CSPSWRGSYEQYF.

There are many counts of this clonotype. The chain joins TRBV5-1 to TRBJ2-7; 8 positions match TRBD1. The CDR3 has 14 amino acids. J gave up 5 bases and V 0 bases, and 4 bases lay outside the gene matches. Germline lookup yields CDR1 SGHRS and CDR2 YFSETQ. The CDR3 spells CASSLDRGTNEQYF. The CDR3 bases are TGCGCCAGCAGCTTGGACAGGGGGACCAACGAGCAGTACTTC.

The table lists this clonotype with many counts. The rearrangement uses TRBV20-1 and TRBJ2-7; 10 bases align to TRBD1. The CDR3 has 14 amino acids. Germline V lookup: CDR1 DFQATT, CDR2 SNEGSKA (reference sequence). J was trimmed by 3 bases and V by 7 bases; bases with no gene match: 9. The CDR3 DNA reads TGCAGTGGAGTTTTGCGGGACAGGGGCTACGAGCAGTACTTC. Amino acid sequence: CSGVLRDRGYEQYF.

There are a few counts of this clonotype. The chain carries TRBV12-5 and TRBJ2-5, with 13 bases matching TRBD2. Per the germline V gene, CDR1 is LGHNT and CDR2 is FRNRAP. The V segment lost 2 bases and the J segment 1 base; nucleotides outside the gene matches: 4. The CDR3 runs to 17 residues. Here the CDR3 DNA reads TGTGCTAGTGGTTTGCTAGGGACTAGCGGGGTCCAAGAGACCCAGTACTTC. It translates to CASGLLGTSGVQETQYF.

This clonotype appeared many times. The chain is built from TRBV11-1 and TRBJ2-1; D possibly corresponds to TRBD1 (5 bases). V lost 4 bases to trimming and J lost 7 bases, with 14 bases between them. CDR3 length equals 14 residues. Germline V gene lookup returns CDR1 SGHAT and CDR2 FQDESV (reference sequence). DNA for the CDR3: TGTGCCAGCAGCTCGAGACAGCCTGGGAATGAGCAGTTCTTC. Translating gives CASSSRQPGNEQFF.

In this sample, this clonotype turned up many times. CDR3 sequence reads: CAWSVPLAGGGEQYF. The CDR3 coding sequence is TGTGCCTGGAGTGTACCGCTAGCGGGAGGAGGCGAGCAGTACTTC. The chain couples TRBV30 to TRBJ2-7, with 11 bases fitting TRBD2. CDR3 length: 15 residues. The ends lost 0 bases at V and 6 bases at J; junction bases unmatched: 7. Germline V gene data show CDR1 as GTSNPN and CDR2 as SVGIG (reference sequence).

The sample holds many counts of this clonotype. CDR3 sequence reads: CASNKGAENEKLFF. The CDR3 DNA is TGTGCCAGCAATAAAGGGGCGGAAAATGAAAAACTGTTTTTT. The chain has TRBV7-9 and TRBJ1-4; tentatively, D is TRBD1 (5 bases). Germline V gene lookup returns CDR1 SEHNR and CDR2 FQNEAQ (reference sequence). This CDR3 is 14 amino acids long. V shed 7 bases and J shed 5 bases, with 14 bases lying between them.

The V call is TRBV14, the J call TRBJ2-6; D call uncertain. CDR1 is SGHDN and CDR2 is FVKESK in the germline V gene. This CDR3 region has 18 residues. The ends were cut back, 0 bases at V and 0 bases at J, with 12 bases in the middle. The CDR3 loop is CASSQDSSLISGANVLTF. The DNA of the CDR3 is TGTGCCAGCAGCCAAGATTCAAGCCTCATCTCTGGGGCCAACGTCCTGACTTTC.

The table lists this clonotype with many counts. The chain employs TRBV4-3 and TRBJ1-1; 9 bases map to TRBD1. The CDR3 sequence is 18 residues long. Germline trimming cut 3 bases from V and 1 base from J; bases unmatched to any gene: 12. Germline CDR1 reads LGHNA; CDR2 reads YSLEER. This chain's CDR3 is CASSQIQGAMGRNTEAFF. DNA for the CDR3: TGCGCCAGCAGCCAGATACAGGGGGCAATGGGTAGGAACACTGAAGCTTTCTTT.

Ten or more counts support this clonotype. This sequence joins TRBV20-1 and TRBJ2-5; D tentatively reads TRBD1 or TRBD2 (6 bases each). Trimming stripped 3 bases from V and 5 bases from J, with 16 bases between. Germline-derived CDR1 and CDR2 are DFQATT and SNEGSKA (reference sequence). The CDR3 runs to 14 residues. The CDR3, as DNA: TGCAGTGCTAGGACAGGAGAAGGAGGGGAGACCCAGTACTTC. Translation: CSARTGEGGETQYF.